The clone carrying this T cell receptor beta chain has at least ten counts. This CDR3 is built from 16 residues. Germline CDR1 reads LGHNA; CDR2 reads YSLEER. V lost 0 bases to trimming and J lost 0 bases, with 9 bases between them. This specimen comes from a study of spatial heterogeneity in lung cancer. Time point in this sample: blood at routine non-recurrence follow-up after resection. In each case, whole RNA from tumor, nontumor lung or frozen PBMC was sequenced unsorted. TCRdb recomputed calls from the 5' RACE reads with MiXCR, one row per CDR3 protein. This repertoire shows roughly 11,000 distinct CDR3 sequences, 10% found once; its top ten account for around 35%.

This specimen was PBMCs, taken at follow-up. The clonotype originates from a female donor with early-stage non-small cell lung cancer. V and J are TRBV4-3 and TRBJ2-1, with D unresolved. CDR3 sequence reads: CASSQDRADSYNEQFF. As DNA, the CDR3 is TGCGCCAGCAGCCAAGATCGCGCAGACTCCTACAATGAGCAGTTCTTC.